This passage covers 21 T cell receptor beta chains from one sample sequenced in a study of T cell clonality in common variable immunodeficiency. TCRdb's copy holds only in-frame clones and misses some; the assay was immunoSEQ multiplex PCR. The table lists tens of thousands of clones, no singletons, with around 3.7% in the top ten. The sequencing sample was made of peripheral blood mononuclear cells. These receptors were collected from a person between 18 and 75 years old in good health.

This clone has ten or more counts. From the germline J gene comes the end of the CDR3, since the read stops 3 residues before it. The chain carries TRBV7-9 and TRBJ1-2; D is ambiguous. Per germline, CDR1 SEHNR and CDR2 FQNEAQ (reference sequence). There are 12 residues in the CDR3. The CDR3 bases that were read are TGTGCCAGCAGCTTAGAATTGCGGGGC. Amino acids: CASSLELRG. The CDR3 as a whole reads CASSLELRGYTF.

This clone was found a few times. The read ends 3 residues shy of where the CDR3 ends; the end is completed using the germline J gene. This chain uses TRBV5-1 with TRBJ2-3; weak D call: TRBD1 (6 bases). Germline V CDR1 and CDR2: SGHRS, YFSETQ. The CDR3 spans 14 residues. The CDR3 reads CASSLGQEQETQYF. Partial CDR3 DNA: TGCGCCAGCAGCTTGGGACAGGAGCAAGAGACG.

This clone was counted at least ten times. The read ends 3 residues before the CDR3 terminus; that terminus is restored from the germline J gene. J is TRBJ2-7 and V is TRBV7-8, with 8 bases matching TRBD2. The length of the CDR3 is 13 residues. With 6 bases clipped from V and 1 base from J, the junction kept 2 bases outside the gene matches. Germline CDR1 reads SGHVS; CDR2 reads FQNEAQ. Here the CDR3 reads CASRGTSSYEQYF. The sequenced CDR3 bases are TGTGCCAGCAGGGGGACTAGTTCCTACGAG. Using reference TRBV7-8 and TRBJ2-7 for the parts outside the CDR3, the full variable domain is GAGVSQSPRYKVAKRGQDVALRCDPISGHVSLFWYQQALGQGPEFLTYFQNEAQLDKSGLPSDRFFAERPEGSVSTLKIQRTQQEDSAVYLCASRGTSSYEQYFGPGTRLTVT.

This clone was detected only a few times. Sequencing ends 3 residues short of the CDR3 end; the germline J gene provides the rest. The chain joins TRBV7-2 to TRBJ2-3; possible D gene TRBD2, 6 bases. Germline V gene data show CDR1 as SGHTA and CDR2 as FQGNSA. This CDR3 is 13 amino acids long. CDR3 DNA (partial): TGTGCCAGCAGCCGCGGGGCTCAAGAGACG. As protein: CASSRGAQET. The CDR3 as a whole reads CASSRGAQETQYF. Full variable domain (rest looked up from reference TRBV7-2 and TRBJ2-3): GAGVSQSPSNKVTEKGKDVELRCDPISGHTALYWYRQSLGQGLEFLIYFQGNSAPDKSGLPSDRFSAERTGGSVSTLTIQRTQQEDSAVYLCASSRGAQETQYFGPGTRLTVL.

This clone occurred a few times. The CDR3 goes on 3 residues after the read ends, and that part is filled in from the germline J gene. The chain uses TRBV29-1 and TRBJ1-5; 7 bases align to TRBD1. The germline V gene encodes CDR1 SQVTM and CDR2 ANQGSEA. There are 13 residues in the CDR3. With 4 bases clipped from V and 5 bases from J, the junction kept 5 bases outside the gene matches. The sequenced CDR3 bases are TGCAGCGTTGCAGACAGGGAAGATCAGCCC. Translated, it gives CSVADREDQP. The complete CDR3 reads CSVADREDQPQHF.

This clone has at least ten counts. The read ends 3 residues shy of where the CDR3 ends; the end is completed using the germline J gene. This sequence joins TRBV5-1 and TRBJ2-1; 7 bases align to TRBD2. Per germline, CDR1 SGHRS and CDR2 YFSETQ. The CDR3 covers 15 residues. The V and J ends lost 5 bases and 0 bases, in that order; junction bases with no gene match: 5. The CDR3: CASRFLADSYNEQFF. The CDR3 DNA, read in part, is TGCGCCAGCAGGTTTCTAGCGGACTCCTACAATGAG.

This clone was observed at least ten times. The read ends 3 residues early relative to the CDR3; the germline J gene fills the gap. The rearrangement links TRBV19 to TRBJ2-3, with 12 bases matching TRBD2. Germline assignment: CDR1 LNHDA and CDR2 SQIVND (reference sequence). The ends lost 5 bases at V and 5 bases at J; junction bases unmatched: 8. The CDR3 spans 16 residues. The sequenced CDR3 bases are TGTGCCAGTAGTGTCTCACTAGCGGGAGGTCAAGATACG. It translates to CASSVSLAGGQDT. The entire CDR3 reads CASSVSLAGGQDTQYF. Supplemented by reference TRBV19 and TRBJ2-3, the full variable domain reads DGGITQSPKYLFRKEGQNVTLSCEQNLNHDAMYWYRQDPGQGLRLIYYSQIVNDFQKGDIAEGYSVSREKKESFPLTVTSAQKNPTAFYLCASSVSLAGGQDTQYFGPGTRLTVL.

This clone was counted only a few times. The CDR3 end is not reached by the read, which stops 3 residues before it; the germline J gene fills it in. The chain has TRBV19 and TRBJ2-2; TRBD1 matches at 7 bases. After removal of 9 bases from V and 6 bases from J, the junction contained 7 bases not matched to a gene. This CDR3 comprises 13 residues. The germline CDR1 and CDR2 sequences are LNHDA and SQIVND (reference sequence). The CDR3 is CASGTVFSGELFF. CDR3 DNA (partial): TGTGCCAGCGGGACAGTTTTTTCCGGGGAG.

The table lists this clone with many counts. The sequence runs out 3 residues before the end of the CDR3; the remainder is reconstructed from the germline J gene. The rearrangement joins TRBV11-2 to TRBJ2-7; no clear D. V gave up 5 bases and J gave up 3 bases, with 8 bases separating them. CDR3 length: 12 residues. CDR1 is SGHAT and CDR2 is FQNNGV in the germline V gene. CDR3 DNA (partial): TGTGCCAGCAGCCCCCAGATCTACGAG. Residues: CASSPQIYE. The full CDR3 protein is CASSPQIYEQYF.

This clone has a count of ten or more. The read gets to within 3 residues of the CDR3 end, and the germline J gene fills in the rest. The chain uses TRBV18 and TRBJ1-3, with 8 nucleotides matching TRBD1. From germline, CDR1 is KGHSH and CDR2 LQKENI. The V gene end was trimmed by 3 bases and the J gene end by 3 bases; junction bases not matched to a gene: 1. The CDR3 totals 14 residues. The CDR3 is CASSPTGDGNTIYF. Partial CDR3 DNA: TGTGCCAGCTCACCGACAGGGGATGGAAACACC.

This clone was seen many times. The read falls 3 residues short of the CDR3 end, and the missing part is taken from the germline J gene. V and J are TRBV29-1 and TRBJ2-1; TRBD2 agrees at 10 bases. The ends lost 6 bases at V and 5 bases at J; junction bases unmatched: 4. CDR1 is SQVTM and CDR2 is ANQGSEA in the germline V gene. The CDR3 is 13 residues long. The CDR3 reads CSVAGGPDNEQFF. Partial CDR3 DNA: TGCAGCGTAGCGGGAGGGCCGGACAATGAG.

This clone was seen at least ten times. The missing CDR3 end, 3 residues past where the read stops, is filled in from the germline J gene. The chain employs TRBV18 and TRBJ2-2, with 7 bases that match TRBD2. The V segment lost 5 bases and the J segment 4 bases; nucleotides outside the gene matches: 7. The germline V gene encodes CDR1 KGHSH and CDR2 LQKENI. The CDR3 sequence is 15 residues long. The CDR3 here is CASSVGLVPTGELFF. The part of the CDR3 DNA that was read is TGTGCCAGCTCAGTTGGACTAGTTCCCACCGGGGAG.

This clone was recorded at least ten times. The read stops 3 residues short of the end of the CDR3; the missing end is completed from the germline J gene. The chain has TRBV9 and TRBJ2-3; 7 nucleotides align to TRBD1. The V and J ends lost 3 bases and 1 base, in that order; junction bases with no gene match: 8. This CDR3 has 16 amino acids. CDR1 and CDR2 from the germline V gene are SGDLS and YYNGEE. Incomplete CDR3 DNA: TGTGCCAGCAGCGCCCTCCAAGGGGGCGGCACAGATACG. This gives the protein CASSALQGGGTDT. The full CDR3 is CASSALQGGGTDTQYF.

There are many counts of this clone. The missing CDR3 end, 3 residues past where the read stops, is filled in from the germline J gene. V and J are TRBV28 and TRBJ1-2, with TRBD1 as a possible D gene (6 bases). Germline CDR1 and CDR2: MDHEN and SYDVKM. This CDR3 comprises 13 residues. The part of the CDR3 DNA that was read is TGTGCCAGCACCAATGGGGTTCAGGGGAGC. It codes for CASTNGVQGS. The entire CDR3 sequence reads CASTNGVQGSYTF.

This clone has at least ten counts. The read terminates 3 residues before the CDR3 end, so the remaining end is supplied by the germline J gene. This chain links TRBV7-8 with TRBJ2-7; no clear D. V was clipped by 3 bases and J by 2 bases, with 14 bases between them. The CDR3 is 15 residues long. Germline V gene sequence: CDR1 SGHVS, CDR2 FQNEAQ. The sequenced CDR3 bases are TGTGCCAGCAGCTTGCGAGAACAGCAAACCTACGAG. This encodes CASSLREQQTYE. The entire CDR3 protein reads CASSLREQQTYEQYF.

This clone has a count of ten or more. With the read ending 3 residues before the CDR3 end, the germline J gene is used to fill in that end. The chain couples TRBV5-1 to TRBJ2-2; the D gene is possibly TRBD1 (6 bases). There are 15 residues in the CDR3. Germline lookup yields CDR1 SGHRS and CDR2 YFSETQ. With 1 base removed from V and 8 bases from J, the gap between germline ends came to 15 bases. CDR3 bases read: TGCGCCAGCAGCTTGACAGGGAGCGGCTTAGGGGAG. It encodes CASSLTGSGLGE. The entire CDR3 protein is CASSLTGSGLGELFF.

Points on this clone: The CDR3 extends 3 residues past the end of the read, so its final part is completed from the germline J gene. The chain recombines TRBV19 with TRBJ2-2; 7 nucleotides agree with TRBD1. The CDR3 sequence is 15 residues long. In germline, CDR1 is LNHDA, CDR2 SQIVND (reference sequence). The sequenced CDR3 bases are TGTGCCAGTAGTTTCCGGGACAGCGCTAATGAAAAG. Translated: CASSFRDSANEK. From start to end, the CDR3 is CASSFRDSANEKLFF.

The sample holds many counts of this clone. From the germline J gene comes the end of the CDR3, since the read stops 3 residues before it. J is TRBJ1-2 and V is TRBV6-1, with a weak D call TRBD1 (5 bases). V was shortened by 2 bases and J by 5 bases, with 9 bases between the two germline ends. CDR3 size: 13 residues. Germline V gene lookup returns CDR1 MNHNS and CDR2 SASEGT. The covered CDR3 bases are TGTGCCAGCAGTGAACGGGAGGGGTATGGC. Residues: CASSEREGYG. The complete CDR3 protein is CASSEREGYGYTF.

This clone came up many times. The read ends 3 residues early relative to the CDR3; the germline J gene fills the gap. This rearrangement joins TRBV18 to TRBJ2-6, with a possible D match to TRBD1 (6 bases). The V gene lost 1 base and the J gene lost 0 bases, with 10 bases spanning the gap. The length of the CDR3 is 17 residues. Germline CDR1 reads KGHSH; CDR2 reads LQKENI. The CDR3 here is CASSPRQGLSGANVLTF. The DNA read from the CDR3 is TGTGCCAGCTCACCACGGCAGGGGCTCTCTGGGGCCAACGTC. The whole variable domain, remainder taken from reference TRBV18 and TRBJ2-6, is NAGVMQNPRHLVRRRGQEARLRCSPMKGHSHVYWYRQLPEEGLKFMVYLQKENIIDESGMPKERFSAEFPKEGPSILRIQQVVRGDSAAYFCASSPRQGLSGANVLTFGAGSRLTVL.

Ten or more counts support this clone. The CDR3 goes on 3 residues after the read ends, and that part is filled in from the germline J gene. The chain combines TRBV6-1 with TRBJ1-4; D might be TRBD1 (5 bases). Trimming took off 1 base at V and 0 bases at J, with 6 bases between the two ends. The CDR3 extends over 15 amino acids. Germline loops: CDR1 MNHNS, CDR2 SASEGT. The CDR3 loop is CASSEVRATNEKLFF. The CDR3 DNA, read in part, is TGTGCCAGCAGTGAAGTCAGGGCAACTAATGAAAAA.

The table lists this clone with many counts. The read gets to within 3 residues of the CDR3 end, and the germline J gene fills in the rest. The chain recombines TRBV20-1 with TRBJ2-1; 11 nucleotides agree with TRBD2. CDR3 length: 15 residues. Per the germline V gene, CDR1 is DFQATT and CDR2 is SNEGSKA (reference sequence). V lost 5 bases to trimming and J lost 2 bases; unmatched junction nucleotides: 5. CDR3 bases read: TGCAGTGCTGACGATAGCGGGAGGGCCTACAATGAG. It encodes CSADDSGRAYNE. From start to end, the CDR3 is CSADDSGRAYNEQFF.